The 10 T cell receptor beta chains reported below all come from one sample, sequenced in a study of cytomegalovirus exposure and HLA in healthy donors. The repertoire was sequenced with immunoSEQ multiplex PCR; TCRdb's copy has only in-frame clones and lacks some. Here the sample spans more than 75,000 clones, 90% to 95% being singletons. Sequencing input: PBMCs. The receptors were sampled from a young man in good health and CMV-seronegative.

This clone was found a few times. This chain links TRBV6-1 with TRBJ2-7; D gene unclear. Germline V gene lookup returns CDR1 MNHNS and CDR2 SASEGT. The CDR3 length is 13 residues. Trimming left V 10 bases short and J 2 bases short, with 15 bases between. DNA of the CDR3: TGTGCCATCCTCTCAGGTACAGCCTACGAGCAGTACTTC. It specifies CAILSGTAYEQYF.

This clone appeared once. J is TRBJ2-5 and V is TRBV7-2, with 7 positions matching TRBD2. V trimming: 5 bases; J trimming: 3 bases; junction bases outside the gene matches: 6. The CDR3 has 14 amino acids. Germline CDR1 and CDR2: SGHTA and FQGNSA. The CDR3 loop reads CASSPGGVEETQYF. The CDR3 coding sequence is TGTGCCAGCAGCCCGGGGGGTGTCGAAGAGACCCAGTACTTC.

V gene TRBV4-1 combines with J gene TRBJ2-6; D is undetermined. The V end was cut by 7 bases, the J end by 0 bases, with 22 bases between. Germline V gives CDR1 MGHRA, CDR2 YSYEKL. The CDR3 spans 19 residues. For the CDR3, the DNA is TGCGCCAGCAACCCTCACATAACCGCGGTCGTCTCTGGGGCCAACGTCCTGACTTTC. Translated: CASNPHITAVVSGANVLTF.

The rearrangement joins TRBV2 to TRBJ1-1; 8 bases fit TRBD1. Germline trimming cut 6 bases from V and 4 bases from J; bases unmatched to any gene: 7. The CDR3 length is 14 residues. Germline V gene sequence: CDR1 SNHLY, CDR2 FYNNEI. CDR3 region: CASRLDRAVTEAFF. CDR3 nucleotide sequence: TGTGCCAGCAGACTGGACAGGGCTGTCACTGAAGCTTTCTTT. Together with reference TRBV2 and TRBJ1-1, the CDR3 gives the full variable domain: EPEVTQTPSHQVTQMGQEVILRCVPISNHLYFYWYRQILGQKVEFLVSFYNNEISEKSEIFDDQFSVERPDGSNFTLKIRSTKLEDSAMYFCASRLDRAVTEAFFGQGTRLTVV.

V usage is TRBV4-1 and J usage is TRBJ2-3; 10 bases are a match to TRBD2. The CDR3 covers 17 residues. V shed 0 bases and J 7 bases; nucleotides not matched to a gene: 10. Germline lookup yields CDR1 MGHRA and CDR2 YSYEKL. Here the CDR3 DNA reads TGCGCCAGCAGCCAAGAAAGGTTAGCGGGGGGCCGGCATACGCAGTATTTT. It yields the protein CASSQERLAGGRHTQYF.

The V call is TRBV6-4, the J call TRBJ2-7; 8 nucleotides align to TRBD1. The ends lost 0 bases at V and 3 bases at J; junction bases unmatched: 7. Germline V gene lookup returns CDR1 MRHNA and CDR2 SNTAGT. This CDR3 is 16 amino acids long. CDR3 bases: TGTGCCAGCAGTGACTCTAAGACAGGGGATAGCTACGAGCAGTACTTC. This codes for CASSDSKTGDSYEQYF.

The rearrangement links TRBV9 to TRBJ1-1; 7 bases fit TRBD1. Germline CDR1 is SGDLS and CDR2 is YYNGEE. The CDR3 runs to 12 residues. With 3 bases clipped from V and 6 bases from J, the junction kept 2 bases outside the gene matches. CDR3 loop: CASSGQGSEAFF. As DNA, the CDR3 is TGTGCCAGCAGCGGACAGGGTTCTGAAGCTTTCTTT.

V gene TRBV12-5 combines with J gene TRBJ2-2, with 9 bases aligning to TRBD2. Germline V gene sequence: CDR1 LGHNT, CDR2 FRNRAP. This CDR3 contains 16 residues. The trim removed 3 bases at V and 4 bases at J, leaving 6 bases unmatched. CDR3 coding DNA: TGTGCTAGTGGTTTTTTTAGCGGGAGTTTCACCGGGGAGCTGTTTTTT. This translates into CASGFFSGSFTGELFF. The full variable domain, with the rest looked up from reference TRBV12-5 and TRBJ2-2, is DARVTQTPRHKVTEMGQEVTMRCQPILGHNTVFWYRQTMMQGLELLAYFRNRAPLDDSGMPKDRFSAEMPDATLATLKIQPSEPRDSAVYFCASGFFSGSFTGELFFGEGSRLTVL.

The rearrangement links TRBV28 to TRBJ1-2, with no clear D. V lost 2 bases and J 5 bases, leaving 6 bases between the germline ends. Germline V lookup: CDR1 MDHEN, CDR2 SYDVKM. CDR3 length: 12 amino acids. In DNA, the CDR3 is TGTGCCAGCAGTTTAAACACGTATGGCTACACCTTC. This sequence encodes CASSLNTYGYTF.

The chain employs TRBV9 and TRBJ2-1, with D perhaps TRBD2 (6 bases). Trimming cost V 0 bases and J 6 bases, with 7 bases left between them. The germline gives CDR1 SGDLS, CDR2 YYNGEE. The CDR3 contains 13 residues. The DNA for the CDR3 is TGTGCCAGCAGCGTAGGGGGAGGCAATGAGCAGTTCTTC. The encoded protein is CASSVGGGNEQFF.